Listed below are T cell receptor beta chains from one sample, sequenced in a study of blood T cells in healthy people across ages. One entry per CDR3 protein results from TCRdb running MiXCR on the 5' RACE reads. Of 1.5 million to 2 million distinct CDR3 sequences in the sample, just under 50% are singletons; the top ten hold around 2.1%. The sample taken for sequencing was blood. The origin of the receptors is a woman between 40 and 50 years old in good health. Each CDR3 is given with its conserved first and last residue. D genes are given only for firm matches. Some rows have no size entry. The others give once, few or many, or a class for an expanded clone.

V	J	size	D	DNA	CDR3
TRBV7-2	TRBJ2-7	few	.	TGTGCCAGCAGCTTATCAGGGATTGGCTCCTACGAGCAGTACTTC	CASSLSGIGSYEQYF
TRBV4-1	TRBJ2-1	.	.	TGCGCCAGCAGCCACCCCGAGGACACAGTGTACAATGAGCAGTTCTTC	CASSHPEDTVYNEQFF
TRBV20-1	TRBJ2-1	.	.	TGCAGTGCTAAGAGGGGAGTGGGGGAGCAGTTCTTC	CSAKRGVGEQFF
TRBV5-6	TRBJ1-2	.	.	TGTGCCAGCAGCTTGGGACAGATGATTAACTATGGCTACACCTTC	CASSLGQMINYGYTF
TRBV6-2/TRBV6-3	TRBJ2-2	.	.	TGTGCCAGCAGGCGAGGTGGTCCCGGGGAGCTGTTTTTT	CASRRGGPGELFF
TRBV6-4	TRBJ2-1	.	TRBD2	TGTGCCAGCAGTGACCATGGGACTAGCGGGGGGCGCTCCTACAATGAGCAGTTCTTC	CASSDHGTSGGRSYNEQFF
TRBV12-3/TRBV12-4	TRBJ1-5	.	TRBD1	TGTGCCAGCAGTTTTGTGGGACAGGGGGATCCCCAGCATTTT	CASSFVGQGDPQHF
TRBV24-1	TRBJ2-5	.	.	TGTGCCACCAGTGACCCCGGACAGTCGGAGACCCAGTACTTC	CATSDPGQSETQYF
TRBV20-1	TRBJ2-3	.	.	TGCAGTGCAGCTCCCACTGCGGGAGATACGCAGTATTTT	CSAAPTAGDTQYF
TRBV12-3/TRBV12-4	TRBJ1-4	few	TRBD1	TGTGCCAGCAGGATGGACAGGGACACACTGTTTTTT	CASRMDRDTLFF
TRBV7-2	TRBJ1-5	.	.	TGTGCCAGCAGCTTAGGACACAACCGGTTTAGCAATCAGCCCCAGCATTTT	CASSLGHNRFSNQPQHF
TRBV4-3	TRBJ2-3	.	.	TGCACCAGCAGCCAAGAGTGGGGAACAGATACGCAGTATTTT	CTSSQEWGTDTQYF
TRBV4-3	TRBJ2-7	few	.	TGCGCCAGCAGCCAAGATTTGGCAGGGGAAACCTACGAGCAGTACTTC	CASSQDLAGETYEQYF
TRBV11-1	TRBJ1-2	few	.	TGTGCCAGCAGCTTAGCGCGGCAACAAGATGGCTACACCTTC	CASSLARQQDGYTF
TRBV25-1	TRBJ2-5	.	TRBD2	TGTGCCAGCAGTGGACCTGGGACTAACGGACTGTACTTC	CASSGPGTNGLYF
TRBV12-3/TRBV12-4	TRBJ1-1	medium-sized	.	TGTGCCAGCAGCCCCGGAGGGACTGAAGCTTTCTTT	CASSPGGTEAFF
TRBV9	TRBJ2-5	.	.	TGTGCCAGCAGCCCAGACGGGTACAGGGAGCAGTACTTC	CASSPDGYREQYF
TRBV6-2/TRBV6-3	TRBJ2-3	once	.	TGCGCCAGCAGTTACGGCTGGGACACAGATACGCAGTATTTT	CASSYGWDTDTQYF
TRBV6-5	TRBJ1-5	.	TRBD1	TGTGCCAGTCAACCGGGACAGAATCAGCCCCAGCATTTT	CASQPGQNQPQHF
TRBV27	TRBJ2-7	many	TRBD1	TGTGCCAGCAGCTGGGACAGAGCCTACGAGCAGTACTTC	CASSWDRAYEQYF
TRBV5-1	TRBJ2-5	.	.	TGCGCCAGCAGTCCAGCCCCGGTGGAGACCCAGTACTTC	CASSPAPVETQYF
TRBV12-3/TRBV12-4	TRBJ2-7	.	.	TGTGCCAGCAGTCTTGCCGCCAGACCCTACGAGCAGTACTTC	CASSLAARPYEQYF
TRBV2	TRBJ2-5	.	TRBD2	TGTGCCAGCAGACCGGGACTAGCAGTGGAGACCCAGTACTTC	CASRPGLAVETQYF
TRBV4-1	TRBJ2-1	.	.	TGCGCCAGCAGCCAAATTCCGGGCCAGGGCTCCTACAATGAGCAGTTCTTC	CASSQIPGQGSYNEQFF
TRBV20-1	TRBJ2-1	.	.	TGCAGTGCTGGGGGGGCACAGAATGAGCAGTTCTTC	CSAGGAQNEQFF
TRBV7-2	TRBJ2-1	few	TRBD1	TGTGCCAGTAGCTATAACTGGGACAGGGAGCAGTTCTTC	CASSYNWDREQFF
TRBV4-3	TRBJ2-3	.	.	TGCGCCAGCAGCCAAGAGTTTAGGGGACGGGGCACGCAGTATTTT	CASSQEFRGRGTQYF
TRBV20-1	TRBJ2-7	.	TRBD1	TGCAGTTCACAGGGGGCGGAAGAGCAGTACTTC	CSSQGAEEQYF
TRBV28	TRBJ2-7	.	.	TGTGCCAGCAGTGGGAGTATCGCCTACGAGCAGTACTTC	CASSGSIAYEQYF
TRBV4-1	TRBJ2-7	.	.	TGCGCCAGCAGCCAAGCCGGGCTGCTCTCCTACGAGCAGTACTTC	CASSQAGLLSYEQYF
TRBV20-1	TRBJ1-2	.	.	TGCAGTGCCCTTCATGAGGATGGCTATGGCTACACCTTC	CSALHEDGYGYTF
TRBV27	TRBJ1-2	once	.	TGTGCCAGCAGTTCCCAGGCTCGAGGGCCTAACTATGGCTACACCTTC	CASSSQARGPNYGYTF
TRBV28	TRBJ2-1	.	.	TGTGCCAGCACTACGGGGGCAATGCATGAGCAGTTCTTC	CASTTGAMHEQFF
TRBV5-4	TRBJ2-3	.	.	TGTGCCAGCAGCTCCTCCGGGACACCCCAGGATACGCAGTATTTT	CASSSSGTPQDTQYF
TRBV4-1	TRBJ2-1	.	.	TGCGCCAGCAGCCAAGCGCAAGACTCCTACAATGAGCAGTTCTTC	CASSQAQDSYNEQFF
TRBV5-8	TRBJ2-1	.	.	TGTGCCACTACACATAGTGAGCAGTTCTTC	CATTHSEQFF
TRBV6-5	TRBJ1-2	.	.	TGTGCCAGCAGCCGCGGGACATCTAACTATGGCTACACCTTC	CASSRGTSNYGYTF
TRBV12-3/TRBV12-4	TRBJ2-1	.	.	TGTGCCAGCAGTTTATCGAAATCCGGGACGGAGAACAATGAGCAGTTCTTC	CASSLSKSGTENNEQFF
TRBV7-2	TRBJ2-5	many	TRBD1	TGTGCCAGCAGTGGGGACAGGCGGGAGACCCAGTACTTC	CASSGDRRETQYF